A selection of T cell receptor beta chains follows, all from one sample in a study of blood T cell repertoires in COVID-19. Produced via immunoSEQ multiplex PCR; TCRdb's table is partial and in-frame only. The sample yields about 130,000 clones, approximately 86% seen once. The specimen was PBMCs or T cells enriched from blood (not recorded which). The origin of the receptors is a woman aged 45-65 years who had recovered from COVID-19. Each CDR3 is given with its conserved first and last residue. Each record gives: D gene, V gene, clone size, J gene, CDR3 protein, CDR3 DNA. D genes are given only for firm matches. Size tells how often a clone was seen (once, few, many) or the class of an expanded clone, and some rows leave it out.

d_gene: NA; v_gene: TRBV27; abundance: NA; j_gene: TRBJ2-7; CDR3aa: CASSSDSTSYEQYF; CDR3nt: TGTGCCAGCAGTAGCGACAGCACCTCCTACGAGCAGTACTTC
d_gene: NA; v_gene: TRBV27; abundance: once; j_gene: TRBJ1-4; CDR3aa: CASRKPGLQEKLFF; CDR3nt: TGTGCCAGCAGGAAGCCAGGGCTACAGGAAAAACTGTTTTTT
d_gene: TRBD2; v_gene: TRBV7-2; abundance: NA; j_gene: TRBJ2-7; CDR3aa: CASSHPGLADEQYF; CDR3nt: TGTGCCAGCAGCCACCCGGGACTAGCAGACGAGCAGTACTTC
d_gene: NA; v_gene: TRBV12-5; abundance: few; j_gene: TRBJ2-5; CDR3aa: CASGLVQANQETQYF; CDR3nt: TGTGCTAGTGGTTTGGTACAGGCTAACCAAGAGACCCAGTACTTC
d_gene: NA; v_gene: TRBV20-1; abundance: NA; j_gene: TRBJ1-4; CDR3aa: CSASRGSVNEKLFF; CDR3nt: TGCAGTGCTAGTCGGGGATCCGTGAATGAAAAACTGTTTTTT
d_gene: NA; v_gene: TRBV3-1/TRBV3-2; abundance: NA; j_gene: TRBJ1-5; CDR3aa: CASSQGNGGNQPQHF; CDR3nt: TGTGCCAGCAGCCAAGGGAACGGGGGCAATCAGCCCCAGCATTTT
d_gene: TRBD2; v_gene: TRBV5-1; abundance: NA; j_gene: TRBJ2-3; CDR3aa: CASSSALAGGTDTQYF; CDR3nt: TGCGCCAGCAGCTCAGCCCTAGCGGGGGGAACAGATACGCAGTATTTT
d_gene: NA; v_gene: TRBV7-8; abundance: NA; j_gene: TRBJ2-4; CDR3aa: CASSSSRENIQYF; CDR3nt: TGTGCCAGCAGCTCGAGTCGGGAAAACATTCAGTACTTC
d_gene: NA; v_gene: TRBV10-3; abundance: NA; j_gene: TRBJ2-2; CDR3aa: CATGRDETGELFF; CDR3nt: TGTGCCACCGGCCGGGATGAAACCGGGGAGCTGTTTTTT
d_gene: TRBD1; v_gene: TRBV29-1; abundance: NA; j_gene: TRBJ2-7; CDR3aa: CSVGDRDYEQYF; CDR3nt: TGCAGCGTTGGGGACAGAGACTACGAGCAGTACTTC
d_gene: TRBD2; v_gene: TRBV7-8; abundance: NA; j_gene: TRBJ2-1; CDR3aa: CASSPTSGGYNEQFF; CDR3nt: TGTGCCAGCAGCCCCACTAGCGGGGGGTACAATGAGCAGTTCTTC
d_gene: TRBD1; v_gene: TRBV4-1; abundance: NA; j_gene: TRBJ1-1; CDR3aa: CASSPLGRTGLMGEAFF; CDR3nt: TGCGCCAGCAGCCCCCTTGGCCGGACAGGGTTAATGGGTGAAGCTTTCTTT
d_gene: NA; v_gene: TRBV5-1; abundance: NA; j_gene: TRBJ1-4; CDR3aa: CASSLGEGDEKLFF; CDR3nt: TGCGCCAGCAGCTTAGGAGAGGGGGATGAAAAACTGTTTTTT
d_gene: TRBD1; v_gene: TRBV2; abundance: NA; j_gene: TRBJ2-3; CDR3aa: CASTGQGVTDTQYF; CDR3nt: TGTGCCAGCACAGGACAGGGAGTCACAGATACGCAGTATTTT
d_gene: TRBD1; v_gene: TRBV29-1; abundance: NA; j_gene: TRBJ2-7; CDR3aa: CSVVGDRSRDEQYF; CDR3nt: TGCAGCGTTGTTGGGGACAGGAGCAGGGACGAGCAGTACTTC
d_gene: TRBD1; v_gene: TRBV5-1; abundance: once; j_gene: TRBJ1-1; CDR3aa: CASQQGALNTEAFF; CDR3nt: TGCGCCAGCCAACAGGGGGCCTTGAACACTGAAGCTTTCTTT
d_gene: NA; v_gene: TRBV4-3; abundance: NA; j_gene: TRBJ1-2; CDR3aa: CASSQDRQVPGYTF; CDR3nt: TGCGCCAGCAGCCAAGATCGACAGGTCCCTGGCTACACCTTC
d_gene: TRBD1; v_gene: TRBV2; abundance: NA; j_gene: TRBJ1-2; CDR3aa: CASSEGGGRNYGYTF; CDR3nt: TGTGCCAGCAGTGAAGGAGGGGGCCGGAACTATGGCTACACCTTC
d_gene: NA; v_gene: TRBV18; abundance: NA; j_gene: TRBJ1-1; CDR3aa: CASSRSTVLNTEAFF; CDR3nt: TGTGCCAGCTCACGATCGACAGTACTGAACACTGAAGCTTTCTTT
d_gene: NA; v_gene: TRBV5-1; abundance: NA; j_gene: TRBJ1-6; CDR3aa: CASSLEGSSPLHF; CDR3nt: TGCGCCAGCAGCTTGGAAGGGAGTTCACCCCTCCACTTT
d_gene: TRBD2; v_gene: TRBV19; abundance: NA; j_gene: TRBJ2-3; CDR3aa: CASSIRSGSTDTQYF; CDR3nt: TGTGCCAGTAGTATCCGTAGCGGGAGCACAGATACGCAGTATTTT
d_gene: TRBD1; v_gene: TRBV5-5; abundance: NA; j_gene: TRBJ2-7; CDR3aa: CASSPGQGSAYEQYF; CDR3nt: TGTGCCAGCAGCCCCGGACAGGGCAGCGCCTACGAGCAGTACTTC
d_gene: NA; v_gene: TRBV4-1; abundance: NA; j_gene: TRBJ2-7; CDR3aa: CASSQNNYEQYF; CDR3nt: TGCGCCAGCAGCCAAAATAACTACGAGCAGTACTTC
d_gene: TRBD1; v_gene: TRBV5-1; abundance: NA; j_gene: TRBJ1-3; CDR3aa: CASSLGLRTGTIAGNTIYF; CDR3nt: TGCGCCAGCAGCCTTGGACTTAGGACAGGGACTATCGCTGGAAACACCATATATTTT
d_gene: NA; v_gene: TRBV19; abundance: NA; j_gene: TRBJ2-3; CDR3aa: CASSIGQDLSTDTQYF; CDR3nt: TGTGCCAGTAGTATAGGACAGGACTTAAGCACAGATACGCAGTATTTT
d_gene: TRBD1; v_gene: TRBV24-1; abundance: NA; j_gene: TRBJ2-2; CDR3aa: CATSDTGTGTGELFF; CDR3nt: TGTGCCACCAGTGACACCGGGACAGGGACCGGGGAGCTGTTTTTT
d_gene: NA; v_gene: TRBV27; abundance: NA; j_gene: TRBJ1-1; CDR3aa: CASSLGYRANTEAFF; CDR3nt: TGTGCCAGCAGTTTAGGTTACAGGGCGAACACTGAAGCTTTCTTT